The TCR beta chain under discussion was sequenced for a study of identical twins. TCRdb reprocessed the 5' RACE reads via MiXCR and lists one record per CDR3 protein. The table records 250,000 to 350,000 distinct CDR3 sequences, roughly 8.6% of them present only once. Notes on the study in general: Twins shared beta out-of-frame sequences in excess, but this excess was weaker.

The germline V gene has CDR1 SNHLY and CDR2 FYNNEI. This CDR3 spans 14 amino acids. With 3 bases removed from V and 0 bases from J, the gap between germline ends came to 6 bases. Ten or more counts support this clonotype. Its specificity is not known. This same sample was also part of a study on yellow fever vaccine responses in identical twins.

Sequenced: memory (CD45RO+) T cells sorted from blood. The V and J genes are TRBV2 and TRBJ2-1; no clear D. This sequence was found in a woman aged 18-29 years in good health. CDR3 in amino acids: CASSDGFSYNEQFF. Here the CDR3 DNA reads TGTGCCAGCAGTGATGGATTCTCCTACAATGAGCAGTTCTTC.